This entry lists 30 T cell receptor beta chains sequenced from one sample in a study of T cell repertoires in cytomegalovirus infection. A single record per CDR3 protein comes from TCRdb applying MiXCR to the reads. Counted here are about 900,000 distinct CDR3 sequences, under 40% occurring once; the ten biggest clones make up about an eighth. These receptors have no identified antigens. The sample here was cultured CD8+ T cells from PBMCs, taken from culture after CMV antigen stimulation. Receptors were obtained from a human donor in good health (CMV status not recorded). Some clones in this sample may be carry-over from other donors' samples.

This clonotype appeared a few times. At one end, the junction sequence differs from germline, possibly due to a read error. V is TRBV25-1 and J is TRBJ2-4; a weak D match, TRBD1 (5 bases). This CDR3 is 16 amino acids long. Germline-derived CDR1 and CDR2 are MGHDK and SYGVNS. The CDR3 bases are TGTGCCAGCCCCCAATACCCCTTTTTAGTCAGGGTGGTCTGCGGATTC. Its translation: CASPQYPFLVRVVCGF.

The V and J genes are TRBV4-3 and TRBJ2-3, with D unclear. The CDR3 covers 12 residues. V shed 0 bases and J shed 7 bases, with 5 bases lying between them. Per the germline V gene, CDR1 is LGHNA and CDR2 is YSLEER. CDR3 nucleotide sequence: TGCGCCAGCAGCCAAGATGAAAATACGCAGTATTTT. Translating it yields CASSQDENTQYF.

This clonotype was detected only a few times. The J gene is TRBJ1-4, the V gene TRBV10-3, with 8 bases aligning to TRBD1. The CDR3 sequence is 15 residues long. Losses at the gene ends were 3 bases for V and 10 bases for J; bases not matched to a gene: 10. Germline V gene lookup returns CDR1 ENHRY and CDR2 SYGVKD. As DNA, the CDR3 is TGTGCCATCAGTGACTACAAAACGGACAGGGCAAAACTGTTTTTT. The encoded protein is CAISDYKTDRAKLFF.

J is TRBJ2-3 and V is TRBV6-6, with 7 positions matching TRBD2. V lost 2 bases and J lost 2; bases outside the gene matches: 4. Germline CDR1 is MNHNY and CDR2 is SVGAGI (reference sequence). There are 15 residues in the CDR3. CDR3 sequence: CASSYLGTITDTQYF. The CDR3 DNA follows: TGTGCCAGCAGTTACCTCGGGACTATCACAGATACGCAGTATTTT.

The gene calls are TRBV20-1 and TRBJ2-2; no firm D call. Trimming stripped 2 bases from V and 0 bases from J, with 7 bases between. There are 14 residues in the CDR3. Germline values: CDR1 DFQATT, CDR2 SNEGSKA (reference sequence). The CDR3 here is CSARTGSNTGELFF. The CDR3 DNA follows: TGCAGTGCTAGAACCGGTTCGAACACCGGGGAGCTGTTTTTT.

The chain carries TRBV6-6 and TRBJ2-1; weak D call: TRBD2 (6 bases). V lost 8 bases to trimming and J lost 9 bases, with 11 bases between them. The CDR3 is 11 residues long. The germline CDR1 and CDR2 sequences are MNHNY and SVGAGI (reference sequence). The CDR3 nucleotides are TGTGCCAGCCCCTGGGGAGGTGAGCAGTTCTTC. Translated, it gives CASPWGGEQFF.

This rearrangement joins TRBV13 to TRBJ2-5; a possible D gene is TRBD2 (5 bases). The CDR3 spans 16 residues. The germline V gene has CDR1 PRHDT and CDR2 FYEKMQ (reference sequence). V was clipped by 3 bases and J by 2 bases, with 16 bases between them. CDR3 DNA sequence: TGTGCCAGCAGCTTCGCTAGCCTGGGCGCTCAAGAGACCCAGTACTTC. It codes for CASSFASLGAQETQYF.

This clonotype occurred a few times. The chain joins TRBV4-1 to TRBJ2-7, with 7 bases that match TRBD1. After removal of 1 base from V and 4 bases from J, the junction contained 4 bases not matched to a gene. CDR1 MGHRA and CDR2 YSYEKL come from the germline V gene. This CDR3 has 14 amino acids. CDR3 amino acids: CASSQGGGAYEQYF. The CDR3 DNA reads as TGCGCCAGCAGCCAAGGAGGGGGCGCTTACGAGCAGTACTTC.

This clonotype was found many times. The chain recombines TRBV20-1 with TRBJ1-2; D gene uncertain. The CDR3 totals 14 residues. V dropped 0 bases and J dropped 8 bases, with 16 bases sitting between them. Looked up from germline, CDR1 is DFQATT and CDR2 is SNEGSKA (reference sequence). The CDR3 DNA sequence: TGCAGTGCTAGAGATGGAAGCAGAGACTGGGGCTACACCTTC. Protein sequence: CSARDGSRDWGYTF.

This clonotype was detected many times. The rearrangement links TRBV7-6 to TRBJ2-2; 9 nucleotides match TRBD2. Germline V CDR1 and CDR2: SGHVS, FNYEAQ. The CDR3 contains 18 residues. The J segment lost 7 bases and the V segment lost 1 base, leaving 13 bases of the junction unmatched. CDR3 residues: CASSLVVAGVQSIGELFF. The CDR3 nucleotides are TGTGCCAGCAGCTTAGTTGTAGCGGGGGTTCAAAGTATCGGGGAGCTGTTTTTT.

This clonotype was found a few times. The chain is built from TRBV7-6 and TRBJ2-1; 13 bases are shared with TRBD2. The junction had 9 bases not matched to a gene; V was cut back by 3 bases and J by 7 bases. CDR1 and CDR2 (germline): SGHVS, FNYEAQ. This CDR3 has 17 amino acids. Written as DNA, the CDR3 is TGTGCCAGCAGCTTGGGGACTAGCGGGGCCCTGGGTAATGAGCAGTTCTTC. This codes for CASSLGTSGALGNEQFF. The variable domain in full, completed from reference TRBV7-6 and TRBJ2-1, reads GAGVSQSPRYKVTKRGQDVALRCDPISGHVSLYWYRQALGQGPEFLTYFNYEAQQDKSGLPNDRFSAERPEGSISTLTIQRTEQRDSAMYRCASSLGTSGALGNEQFFGPGTRLTVL.

CDR3 nucleotides: TGTGCCAGCAGCCAAAACCCCTCCTACGAGCAGTACTTC. The encoded protein is CASSQNPSYEQYF. The rearrangement joins TRBV7-6 to TRBJ2-7; no definite D call. Germline assignment: CDR1 SGHVS and CDR2 FNYEAQ. The germline V and J ends were trimmed by 5 bases and 0 bases, with 8 bases remaining between them. The length of the CDR3 is 13 residues.

This clonotype was recorded a few times. The chain combines TRBV27 with TRBJ2-7, with TRBD2 matching over 10 bases. The V gene end was trimmed by 5 bases and the J gene end by 0 bases; junction bases not matched to a gene: 4. This CDR3 has 15 residues. Germline CDR1 MNHEY, CDR2 SMNVEV (reference sequence). The CDR3 region is CASSESGGASYEQYF. CDR3 coding DNA: TGTGCCAGCAGTGAGAGCGGGGGGGCCTCCTACGAGCAGTACTTC.

This clonotype was counted only a few times. CDR3 DNA: TGTGCCAGCAGTCCAAATCACGGTCAGCCCCAGCATTTT. Amino acids: CASSPNHGQPQHF. The chain uses TRBV6-2 or TRBV6-3 and TRBJ1-5, with D uncertain. CDR1 is MNHEY, CDR2 SVGEGT, per germline. The CDR3 contains 13 residues. The V end lost 5 bases, the J end lost 6 bases, and 11 bases lay between the germline ends.

On this clonotype itself: The junction departs from the called germline gene at one end, perhaps through a read error. This chain uses TRBV6-6 with TRBJ2-1; 9 bases align to TRBD2. The CDR3 sequence is 15 residues long. Germline V gene data show CDR1 as MNHNY and CDR2 as SVGAGI (reference sequence). CDR3 loop: CANSLSGGSYNEQFF. CDR3 nucleotides: TGTGCCAACAGTCTTAGCGGGGGATCCTACAATGAGCAGTTCTTC.

This clonotype was observed a few times. The CDR3 DNA reads TGTGCCAGCAGCTTGCGTGGGGAAGGCCGTTCACCCCTCCACTTT. It translates to CASSLRGEGRSPLHF. The chain is built from TRBV5-4 and TRBJ1-6; D is unresolved. The ends were cut back, 1 base at V and 9 bases at J, with 14 bases in the middle. The CDR3 loop spans 15 amino acids. Germline CDR1 SGHNT, CDR2 YYREEE (reference sequence).

The chain is built from TRBV28 and TRBJ1-4; 7 bases are a match to TRBD1. Germline loops: CDR1 MDHEN, CDR2 SYDVKM. Trimming removed 6 bases from V and 3 bases from J; junction bases left unmatched: 7. The CDR3 sequence is 15 residues long. CDR3 loop: CASRRFRGANEKLFF. Here the CDR3 DNA reads TGTGCCAGCAGGCGATTCAGGGGGGCTAATGAAAAACTGTTTTTT.

The rearrangement links TRBV11-2 to TRBJ1-2; D uncertain. The germline CDR1 and CDR2 sequences are SGHAT and FQNNGV. Trimming removed 6 bases at V and 11 bases at J, with 13 bases between. The CDR3 length is 11 residues. The CDR3 loop is CASSLGWSYTF. The CDR3 DNA sequence: TGTGCCAGCAGTTTGGGATGGTCGTACACCTTC.

This clonotype was picked up a small number of times. The chain employs TRBV28 and TRBJ2-1, with TRBD1 identical over 12 bases. Trimming removed 3 bases from V and 3 bases from J; junction bases left unmatched: 3. The germline gives CDR1 MDHEN, CDR2 SYDVKM. This CDR3 has 16 residues. The CDR3 region is CASSFRDRGLYNEQFF. The CDR3 DNA reads TGTGCCAGCAGTTTCAGGGACAGGGGGCTCTACAATGAGCAGTTCTTC.

V usage is TRBV7-6 and J usage is TRBJ2-7; 11 bases are a match to TRBD2. Losses at the gene ends were 1 base for V and 0 bases for J; bases not matched to a gene: 8. The CDR3 spans 18 residues. CDR1 is SGHVS, CDR2 FNYEAQ, per germline. As DNA, the CDR3 is TGTGCCAGCAGCTTAGTGGCTAGCGGGGGGCCTAGCTCCTACGAGCAGTACTTC. This translates into CASSLVASGGPSSYEQYF.

Concerning this clonotype itself: A read error may produce the germline difference seen at one junction end. The rearrangement joins TRBV27 to TRBJ1-5; D not resolved. Germline V gives CDR1 MNHEY, CDR2 SMNVEV (reference sequence). The CDR3 runs to 15 residues. CDR3 protein: CASRPGGNSNPPQHF. The CDR3 DNA follows: TGTGCCAGCAGGCCGGGCGGGAATAGCAATCCGCCCCAGCATTTT.

The chain is built from TRBV24-1 and TRBJ2-3; D call uncertain. The ends were cut back, 4 bases at V and 2 bases at J, with 15 bases in the middle. Germline V gene sequence: CDR1 KGHDR, CDR2 SFDVKD. CDR3 length: 16 amino acids. The CDR3 reads CATSESTHTHTDTQYF. The CDR3 DNA follows: TGTGCCACCAGTGAATCTACACATACACACACAGATACGCAGTATTTT.

This chain links TRBV6-2 or TRBV6-3 with TRBJ2-1, with 9 bases aligning to TRBD2. Germline V gives CDR1 MNHEY, CDR2 SVGEGT. There are 16 residues in the CDR3. Unmatched junction bases numbered 12, after V lost 6 bases and J lost 6 bases. CDR3 sequence: CASSSDRVAGANEQFF. The CDR3 nucleotides read TGTGCCAGCAGCTCCGATAGGGTAGCGGGGGCCAATGAGCAGTTCTTC.

This clonotype showed up just a few times. The V and J genes are TRBV4-1 and TRBJ2-1, with TRBD2 matching 10 bases. Per germline, CDR1 MGHRA and CDR2 YSYEKL. V shed 4 bases and J 7 bases; nucleotides not matched to a gene: 7. This CDR3 has 15 amino acids. The CDR3 sequence is CASSPRASGGNEQFF. CDR3 in DNA: TGCGCCAGCAGCCCCAGGGCTAGCGGGGGTAATGAGCAGTTCTTC.

This clonotype was seen ten or more times. The chain couples TRBV6-5 to TRBJ2-3; D unclear. The germline CDR1 and CDR2 sequences are MNHEY and SVGAGI. The CDR3 sequence is 16 residues long. V was clipped by 0 bases and J by 3 bases, with 13 bases between them. In DNA, the CDR3 is TGTGCCAGCAGTTACTCGATCGGCTTCGGTACAGATACGCAGTATTTT. This sequence encodes CASSYSIGFGTDTQYF.

Ten or more counts support this clonotype. V gene TRBV19 combines with J gene TRBJ1-5, with TRBD1 matching over 8 bases. Germline assignment: CDR1 LNHDA and CDR2 SQIVND (reference sequence). The CDR3 has 13 residues. The J segment lost 2 bases and the V segment lost 8 bases, leaving 2 bases of the junction unmatched. DNA of the CDR3: TGTGCCAGTGGACAGGGTGGCAATCAGCCCCAGCATTTT. The encoded protein is CASGQGGNQPQHF.

This clonotype was counted a few times. This sequence joins TRBV12-3 or TRBV12-4 and TRBJ2-1; D is perhaps TRBD1 (6 bases). The CDR3 length is 14 residues. Trimming cost V 3 bases and J 5 bases, with 11 bases left between them. The CDR3 region is CASSFGRQDNEQFF. CDR3 nucleotides: TGTGCCAGCAGTTTTGGAAGACAGGACAATGAGCAGTTCTTC.

This rearrangement joins TRBV12-5 to TRBJ2-5; 9 bases fit TRBD2. J was trimmed by 4 bases and V by 3 bases; bases with no gene match: 12. There are 17 residues in the CDR3. Germline CDR1 is LGHNT and CDR2 is FRNRAP. CDR3 sequence reads: CASGFSPTVAGVETQYF. The CDR3 DNA sequence: TGTGCTAGTGGTTTCTCCCCAACCGTAGCGGGGGTAGAGACCCAGTACTTC.

The sample holds a few counts of this clonotype. The V call is TRBV7-3, the J call TRBJ2-1; no reliable D call. Germline assignment: CDR1 SGHTA and CDR2 FQGTGA. Trimming removed 5 bases from V and 7 bases from J, with 12 bases in between. This CDR3 has 13 residues. The CDR3, as DNA: TGTGCCAGCAGCCAGGACCGCTTGAATGAGCAGTTCTTC. It is translated as CASSQDRLNEQFF.

This clonotype appeared many times. The genes are TRBV7-6 and TRBJ2-1, with 9 bases lining up with TRBD1. CDR1 is SGHVS and CDR2 is FNYEAQ in the germline V gene. The CDR3 has 16 amino acids. J gave up 5 bases and V 1 base, and 6 bases lay outside the gene matches. CDR3 loop: CASSLVGQGGNNEQFF. CDR3 nucleotides: TGTGCCAGCAGCTTAGTGGGACAGGGCGGTAACAATGAGCAGTTCTTC.